One sample yielded the 6 T cell receptor beta chains listed below, sequenced in a study of response to subunit inactivated influenza vaccine. TCRdb re-derived calls from the RT-PCR reads in MiXCR, one entry per CDR3 protein. In the table there are hundreds of thousands of distinct CDR3 sequences, around 8% of which are singletons. This sample comprised PBMCs from blood, obtained less than 30 months after vaccination. The receptors were gathered from a man between 50 and 75 years old who received an inactivated influenza vaccine.

The sample holds many counts of this clonotype. V and J are TRBV11-1 and TRBJ2-5, with no clear D. V was cut by 5 bases and J by 1 base, with 11 bases left in between. Germline-derived CDR1 and CDR2 are SGHAT and FQDESV (reference sequence). CDR3 size: 14 residues. CDR3: CASSPAVLQETQYF. The CDR3 DNA is TGTGCCAGCAGCCCAGCCGTTCTCCAAGAGACCCAGTACTTC.

This clonotype appeared a few times. The V call is TRBV29-1, the J call TRBJ1-2; 7 nucleotides match TRBD1. Looked up from germline, CDR1 is SQVTM and CDR2 is ANQGSEA. This CDR3 comprises 14 residues. V shed 3 bases and J 4 bases; nucleotides not matched to a gene: 8. The CDR3 DNA is TGCAGCGTTGAGGACCCACAGGGGCCCTATGGCTACACCTTC. This encodes CSVEDPQGPYGYTF.

The V and J genes are TRBV6-4 and TRBJ1-1; D not resolved. CDR1 is MRHNA and CDR2 is SNTAGT in the germline V gene. The CDR3 runs to 13 residues. Trimming stripped 6 bases from V and 1 base from J, with 9 bases between. The CDR3 DNA reads TGTGCCAGCAGCGCCATCTCGAACACTGAAGCTTTCTTT. It encodes CASSAISNTEAFF.

CDR3 sequence: CASSRKKGDTEAFF. The DNA of the CDR3 is TGCGCCAGCAGCCGAAAGAAGGGGGACACTGAAGCTTTCTTT. The chain joins TRBV4-3 to TRBJ1-1; the D gene is possibly TRBD1 (6 bases). Germline V gene data show CDR1 as LGHNA and CDR2 as YSLEER. There are 14 residues in the CDR3. V was cut by 4 bases and J by 3 bases, with 12 bases left in between.

The chain combines TRBV6-2 or TRBV6-3 with TRBJ2-3, with 9 bases aligning to TRBD1. The CDR3 has 14 amino acids. Germline V CDR1 and CDR2: MNHEY, SVGEGT. The V segment lost 6 bases and the J segment 7 bases; nucleotides outside the gene matches: 8. Here the CDR3 reads CASRGQGTANTQYF. CDR3 sequence (DNA): TGTGCCAGCAGGGGACAGGGTACCGCGAATACGCAGTATTTT.

The V call is TRBV7-6, the J call TRBJ2-1, with D unclear. This CDR3 has 15 amino acids. Per the germline V gene, CDR1 is SGHVS and CDR2 is FNYEAQ. Deletions cut 5 bases from V and 2 bases from J, with 13 bases between. CDR3 in DNA: TGTGCCAGCAGCCTCCGGGTCATGGCCTACAATGAGCAGTTCTTC. This codes for CASSLRVMAYNEQFF. The variable domain in full, completed from reference TRBV7-6 and TRBJ2-1, reads GAGVSQSPRYKVTKRGQDVALRCDPISGHVSLYWYRQALGQGPEFLTYFNYEAQQDKSGLPNDRFSAERPEGSISTLTIQRTEQRDSAMYRCASSLRVMAYNEQFFGPGTRLTVL.